The present TCR beta chain was sequenced within a study of regulatory T cells in long-lasting Graves disease. Study results and caveats: Persistent patients shared more public clonotypes (about 2,800) than newly diagnosed patients (about 970).

Time point defined: newly diagnosed GD, antithyroid drugs for less than 3 months. PBMC RNA was the source of the TCR library. The ends lost 1 base at V and 2 bases at J; junction bases unmatched: 4. The CDR3 runs to 16 residues. Per germline, CDR1 LNHNV and CDR2 YYDKDF (reference sequence). For this clonotype: The antigen is unknown.

Through Arm-PCR of CDR3 regions and iRepertoire HTBI primers, TCR beta libraries were built. One entry per CDR3 protein, called by TCRdb with MiXCR from the multiplex PCR reads. The sample holds roughly 610,000 distinct CDR3 sequences, about 16% seen once. The same data also went into a second study, on T cells in Graves' hyperthyroidism and ophthalmopathy.

The clonotype comes from a young man with Graves disease. This sample comprised peripheral blood mononuclear cells (PBMCs), obtained at new diagnosis, from a patient treated with antithyroid drugs. J is TRBJ2-1 and V is TRBV15; 8 nucleotides line up with TRBD2. The CDR3 region has the DNA TGTGCCACCAGCAGAGGACCGGGAGGGCCCTACAATGAGCAGTTCTTC. Translating gives CATSRGPGGPYNEQFF.